Below, one T cell receptor beta chain is given with its context. No antigen is known for it. Using a J-beta primer mix together with a sample-barcoded 5' primer, a second PCR was run for about 6 to 12 cycles. Individual samples furnished no less than 3 million CDR3-containing paired-end reads apiece. A single record per CDR3 protein comes from TCRdb applying MiXCR to the 5' RACE reads. Of about 640,000 distinct CDR3 sequences detected, around 54% appear once; the ten largest clones hold 30% to 40%. Russia was home to the donors, healthy Caucasian individuals aged roughly 6 to 95. CDR3 size: 11 residues. The germline CDR1 and CDR2 sequences are SGHTA and FQGNSA. The V segment lost 3 bases and the J segment 12 bases; nucleotides outside the gene matches: 1. The data are from a study of blood T cells in healthy people across ages. Study-wide results and caveats: Correlation between TCR beta diversity and naive T cell percentage was strong. Naive CD4+ cell counts and diversity both ran higher in long-lived than in aged donors.

Specimen: blood. V and J are TRBV7-2 and TRBJ2-1, with TRBD1 identical over 8 bases. This TCR was recovered from a man in his fifties or sixties in good health. CDR3 in amino acids: CASSFDRGQFF. The CDR3 nucleotides read TGTGCCAGCAGCTTTGACAGGGGGCAGTTCTTC.